The subject of this entry is one T cell receptor beta chain. What it recognizes is unknown. V dropped 0 bases and J dropped 4 bases, with 8 bases sitting between them. Germline lookup yields CDR1 SGHRS and CDR2 YFSETQ. CDR3 length: 13 residues. TCRdb keeps only in-frame clones here, not all; method: immunoSEQ multiplex PCR. The sample contains about 140,000 clones, about 83% of which appear only once. The data stem from a study of cytomegalovirus exposure and HLA in healthy donors. Study summary: The 120 or so validation repertoires and the approximately 700 first-cohort repertoires shared a platform, a later analysis reported.

Study-level findings and limits: A list of about 180 TCR beta chains associated with cytomegalovirus was given.

The sequenced material came from PBMCs. The TCR sequence derives from a woman in her thirties in good health and CMV-seronegative. V usage is TRBV5-1 and J usage is TRBJ2-7; D gene ambiguous. CDR3 sequence: CASSLGLMYEQYF. The CDR3 nucleotides are TGCGCCAGCAGCTTGGGGCTGATGTACGAGCAGTACTTC.